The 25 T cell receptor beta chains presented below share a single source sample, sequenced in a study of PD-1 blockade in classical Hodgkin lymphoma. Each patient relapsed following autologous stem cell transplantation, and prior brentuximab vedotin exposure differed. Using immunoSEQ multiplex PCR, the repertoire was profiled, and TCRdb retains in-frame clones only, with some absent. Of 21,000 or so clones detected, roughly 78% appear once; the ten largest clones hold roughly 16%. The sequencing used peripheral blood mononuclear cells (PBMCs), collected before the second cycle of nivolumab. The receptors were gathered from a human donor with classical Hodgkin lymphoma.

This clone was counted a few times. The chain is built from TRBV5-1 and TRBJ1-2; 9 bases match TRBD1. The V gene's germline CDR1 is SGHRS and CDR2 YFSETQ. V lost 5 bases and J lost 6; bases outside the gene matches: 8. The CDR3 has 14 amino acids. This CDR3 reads CASRSQTGGNGYTF. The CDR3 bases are TGCGCCAGCAGATCCCAGACAGGGGGTAATGGCTACACCTTC.

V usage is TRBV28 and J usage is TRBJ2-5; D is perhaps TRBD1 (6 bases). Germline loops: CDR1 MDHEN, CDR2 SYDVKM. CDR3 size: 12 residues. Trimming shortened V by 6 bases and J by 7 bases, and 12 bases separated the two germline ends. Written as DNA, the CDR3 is TGTGCCAGCAGGGACAGCGGAAGGACCCAGTACTTC. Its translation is CASRDSGRTQYF. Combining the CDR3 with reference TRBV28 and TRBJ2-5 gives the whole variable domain DVKVTQSSRYLVKRTGEKVFLECVQDMDHENMFWYRQDPGLGLRLIYFSYDVKMKEKGDIPEGYSVSREKKERFSLILESASTNQTSMYLCASRDSGRTQYFGPGTRLLVL.

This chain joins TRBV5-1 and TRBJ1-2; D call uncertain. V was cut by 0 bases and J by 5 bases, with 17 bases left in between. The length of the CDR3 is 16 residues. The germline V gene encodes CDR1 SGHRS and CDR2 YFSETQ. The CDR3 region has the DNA TGCGCCAGCAGCTTGGACGCGGGCCCTGGCCCTTATGGCTACACCTTC. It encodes CASSLDAGPGPYGYTF.

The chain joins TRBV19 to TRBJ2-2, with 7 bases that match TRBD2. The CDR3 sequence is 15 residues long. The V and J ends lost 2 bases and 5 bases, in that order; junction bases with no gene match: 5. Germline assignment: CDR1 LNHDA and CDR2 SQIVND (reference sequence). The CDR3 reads CASSITAGITGELFF. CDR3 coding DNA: TGTGCCAGTAGTATAACAGCGGGAATAACCGGGGAGCTGTTTTTT.

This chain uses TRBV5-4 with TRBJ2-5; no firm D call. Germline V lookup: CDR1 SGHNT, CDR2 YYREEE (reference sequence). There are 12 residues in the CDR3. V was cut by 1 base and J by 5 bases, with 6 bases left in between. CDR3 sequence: CASSLSEETQYF. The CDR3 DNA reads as TGTGCCAGCAGCTTGTCCGAGGAGACCCAGTACTTC.

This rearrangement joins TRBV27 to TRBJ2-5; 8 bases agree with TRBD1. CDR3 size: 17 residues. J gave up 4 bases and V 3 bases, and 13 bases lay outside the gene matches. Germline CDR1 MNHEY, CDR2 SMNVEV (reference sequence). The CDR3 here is CASSFLAGGAGIETQYF. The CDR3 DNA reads TGTGCCAGCAGTTTTTTAGCAGGGGGCGCCGGCATAGAGACCCAGTACTTC.

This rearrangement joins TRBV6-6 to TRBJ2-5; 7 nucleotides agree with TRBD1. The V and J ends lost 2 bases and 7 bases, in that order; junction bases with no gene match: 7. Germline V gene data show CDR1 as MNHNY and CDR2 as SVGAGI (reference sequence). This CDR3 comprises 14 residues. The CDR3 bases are TGTGCCAGCAGTTACACAGGACAGGTTGGGACCCAGTACTTC. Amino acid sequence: CASSYTGQVGTQYF.

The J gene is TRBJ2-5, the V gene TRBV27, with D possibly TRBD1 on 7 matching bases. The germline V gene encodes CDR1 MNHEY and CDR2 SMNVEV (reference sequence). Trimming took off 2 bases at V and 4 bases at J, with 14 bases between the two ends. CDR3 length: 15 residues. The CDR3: CASSLRQGGSETQYF. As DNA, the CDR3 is TGTGCCAGCAGTTTACGGCAGGGGGGCTCAGAGACCCAGTACTTC.

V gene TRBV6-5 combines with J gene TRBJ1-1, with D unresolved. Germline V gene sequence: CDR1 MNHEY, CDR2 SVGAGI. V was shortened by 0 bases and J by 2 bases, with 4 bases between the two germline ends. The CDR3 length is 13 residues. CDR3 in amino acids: CASSYSTNTEAFF. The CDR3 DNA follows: TGTGCCAGCAGTTACTCTACAAACACTGAAGCTTTCTTT.

This chain's CDR3 is CASSGPGQASSYEQYF. In nucleotides, the CDR3 is TGTGCCAGCAGTGGCCCGGGACAGGCCAGCTCCTACGAGCAGTACTTC. This sequence joins TRBV25-1 and TRBJ2-7, with 8 nucleotides matching TRBD1. Germline V gene sequence: CDR1 MGHDK, CDR2 SYGVNS. CDR3 length: 16 residues. V was pared by 4 bases and J by 0 bases, with 8 bases of the junction left unmatched.

Written as DNA, the CDR3 is TGCAGTGCTAGTGCCCTTGATACGCAGTATTTT. This codes for CSASALDTQYF. This chain uses TRBV20-1 with TRBJ2-3; D gene unclear. This CDR3 contains 11 residues. Germline values: CDR1 DFQATT, CDR2 SNEGSKA (reference sequence). The V end lost 3 bases, the J end lost 6 bases, and 7 bases lay between the germline ends.

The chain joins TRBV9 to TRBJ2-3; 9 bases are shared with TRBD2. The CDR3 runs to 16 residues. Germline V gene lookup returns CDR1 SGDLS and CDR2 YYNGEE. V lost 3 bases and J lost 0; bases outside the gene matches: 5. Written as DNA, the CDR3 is TGTGCCAGCAGCGCCGCTAGCGGGACTAGCACAGATACGCAGTATTTT. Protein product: CASSAASGTSTDTQYF.

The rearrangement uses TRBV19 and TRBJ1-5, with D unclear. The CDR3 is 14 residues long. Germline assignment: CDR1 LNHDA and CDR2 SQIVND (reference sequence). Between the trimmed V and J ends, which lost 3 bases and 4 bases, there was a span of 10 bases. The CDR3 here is CASSIWGWNQPQHF. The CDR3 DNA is TGTGCCAGTAGTATCTGGGGTTGGAATCAGCCCCAGCATTTT.

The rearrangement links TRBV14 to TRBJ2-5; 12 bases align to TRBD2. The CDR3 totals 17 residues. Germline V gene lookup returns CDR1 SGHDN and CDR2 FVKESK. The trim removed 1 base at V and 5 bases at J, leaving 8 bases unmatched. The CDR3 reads CASSQAGLAGFGETQYF. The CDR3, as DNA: TGTGCCAGCAGCCAAGCCGGACTAGCGGGATTTGGGGAGACCCAGTACTTC. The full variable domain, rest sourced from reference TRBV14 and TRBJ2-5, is EAGVTQFPSHSVIEKGQTVTLRCDPISGHDNLYWYRRVMGKEIKFLLHFVKESKQDESGMPNNRFLAERTGGTYSTLKVQPAELEDSGVYFCASSQAGLAGFGETQYFGPGTRLLVL.

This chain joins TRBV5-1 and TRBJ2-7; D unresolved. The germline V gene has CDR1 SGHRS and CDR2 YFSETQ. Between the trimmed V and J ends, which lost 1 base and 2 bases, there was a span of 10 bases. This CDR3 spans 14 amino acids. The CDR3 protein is CASSLLDPTYEQYF. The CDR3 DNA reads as TGCGCCAGCAGCTTGCTGGACCCAACCTACGAGCAGTACTTC.

The CDR3 reads CSAVRDQPQHF. CDR3 DNA sequence: TGCAGTGCCGTACGGGACCAGCCCCAGCATTTT. The chain employs TRBV20-1 and TRBJ1-5; D might be TRBD1 (5 bases). The CDR3 is made up of 11 amino acids. Trimming shortened V by 6 bases and J by 7 bases, and 10 bases separated the two germline ends. Germline V gene sequence: CDR1 DFQATT, CDR2 SNEGSKA (reference sequence).

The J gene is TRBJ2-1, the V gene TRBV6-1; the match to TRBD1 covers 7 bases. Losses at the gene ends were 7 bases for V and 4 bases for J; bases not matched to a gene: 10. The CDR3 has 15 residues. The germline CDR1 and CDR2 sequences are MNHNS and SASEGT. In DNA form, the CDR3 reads TGTGCCAGCAAACGGACAGGAGGCGCTTACAATGAGCAGTTCTTC. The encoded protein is CASKRTGGAYNEQFF.

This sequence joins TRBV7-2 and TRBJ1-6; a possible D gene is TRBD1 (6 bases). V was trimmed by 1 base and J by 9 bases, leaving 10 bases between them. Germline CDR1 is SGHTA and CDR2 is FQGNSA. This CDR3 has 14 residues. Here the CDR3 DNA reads TGTGCCAGCAGCTTAGGACAGGTCGGTTCACCCCTCCACTTT. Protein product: CASSLGQVGSPLHF.

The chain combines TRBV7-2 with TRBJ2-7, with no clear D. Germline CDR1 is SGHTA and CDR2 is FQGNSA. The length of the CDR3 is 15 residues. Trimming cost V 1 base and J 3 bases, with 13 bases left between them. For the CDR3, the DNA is TGTGCCAGCAGCTTAGTTCCCCAGCCGAACTACGAGCAGTACTTC. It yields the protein CASSLVPQPNYEQYF.

CDR3 protein: CASSPGDQETQYF. The CDR3 bases are TGTGCCAGCAGCCCAGGGGACCAAGAGACCCAGTACTTC. The V and J genes are TRBV28 and TRBJ2-5; a weak D match, TRBD1 (6 bases). CDR1 and CDR2 (germline): MDHEN, SYDVKM. CDR3 length: 13 amino acids. V lost 6 bases to trimming and J lost 0 bases, with 8 bases between them.

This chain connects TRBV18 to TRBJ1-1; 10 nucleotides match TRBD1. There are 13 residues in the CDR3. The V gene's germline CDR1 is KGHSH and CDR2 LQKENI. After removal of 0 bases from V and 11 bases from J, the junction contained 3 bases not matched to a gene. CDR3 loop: CASSPPGQGKAFF. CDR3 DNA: TGTGCCAGCTCACCACCGGGACAGGGGAAGGCTTTCTTT.

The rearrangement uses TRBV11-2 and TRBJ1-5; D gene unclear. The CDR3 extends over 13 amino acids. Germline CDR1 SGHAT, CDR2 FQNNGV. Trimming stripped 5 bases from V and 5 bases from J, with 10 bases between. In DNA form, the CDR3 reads TGTGCCAGCAGCCCCCTCGTTGATCAGCCCCAGCATTTT. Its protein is CASSPLVDQPQHF.

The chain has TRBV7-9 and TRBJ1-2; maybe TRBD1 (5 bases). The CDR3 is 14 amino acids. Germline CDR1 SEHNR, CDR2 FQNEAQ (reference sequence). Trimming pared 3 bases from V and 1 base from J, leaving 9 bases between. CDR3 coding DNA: TGTGCCAGCAGCTTGGGGGGGATTAACTATGGCTACACCTTC. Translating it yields CASSLGGINYGYTF.

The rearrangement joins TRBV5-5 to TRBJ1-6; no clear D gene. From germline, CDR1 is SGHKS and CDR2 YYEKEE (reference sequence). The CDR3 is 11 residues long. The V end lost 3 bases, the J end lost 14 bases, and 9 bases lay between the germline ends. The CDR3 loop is CASSSGPALHF. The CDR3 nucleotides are TGTGCCAGCAGCTCAGGCCCGGCCCTCCACTTT.

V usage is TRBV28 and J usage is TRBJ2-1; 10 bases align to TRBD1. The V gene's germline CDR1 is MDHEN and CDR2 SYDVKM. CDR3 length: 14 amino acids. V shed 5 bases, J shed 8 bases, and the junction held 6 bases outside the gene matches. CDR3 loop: CASSGTGVEHEQFF. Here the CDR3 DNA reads TGTGCCAGCAGTGGGACAGGGGTGGAGCATGAGCAGTTCTTC.